The rows below give T cell receptor beta chains drawn from one sample of a study of CD8+CD57+ T cells in acquired aplastic anemia. TCRdb used MiXCR to reprocess the reads, holding one entry per CDR3 protein. Of just over 400,000 distinct CDR3 sequences listed, 65% to 80% are singletons. The sequenced material came from sorted CD4+, CD8+, or CD8+CD57+ T cells (not recorded which) from PBMCs. These receptors all come from a human donor in good health, serving as a control. Each CDR3 is given with its conserved first and last residue. The order of the fields is CDR3 DNA, CDR3 protein, J gene, D gene, V gene, clone size. The D gene is left open where the match is weak. Clone size is given for some rows only: seen once, a few or many times, or a class if the clone is expanded.

TGTGCCAGCACCCTGACAGGGTGGGCCAGTGGCTACACCTTC | CASTLTGWASGYTF | TRBJ1-2 | TRBD1 | TRBV6-1 | many
TGTGCTACCGGACTATCGAGGGTCGGGGAGCTGTTTTTT | CATGLSRVGELFF | TRBJ2-2 | - | TRBV7-7 | -
TGCAGTGCTACATCACGGGGGGACAATGAGCAGTTCTTC | CSATSRGDNEQFF | TRBJ2-1 | TRBD2 | TRBV20-1 | once
TGTGCCAGCAGCTTAGTGAGGTCGGCAGGGCATGAGCAGTTCTTC | CASSLVRSAGHEQFF | TRBJ2-1 | - | TRBV5-1 | -
TGCAGTGCTAGACAGGGCCTTCGCTACACTGAGCAGTTCTTC | CSARQGLRYTEQFF | TRBJ2-1 | - | TRBV20-1 | -
TGTGCCAGCAGACTAGCCCATGGCAGGGTTGACGAGCAGTACTTC | CASRLAHGRVDEQYF | TRBJ2-7 | - | TRBV11-2 | -
TGTGCCAGCAGCCGCGACAGGGGATCCTACGAGCAGTACTTC | CASSRDRGSYEQYF | TRBJ2-7 | TRBD1 | TRBV7-9 | many
TGTGCCAGCAGCGCGACCTGGGGAGGCTACACCTTGGGTTTT | CASSATWGGYTLGF | TRBJ1-4 | - | TRBV7-3 | -
TGTGCCAGCAGCTTAGTCGGGGGGTGCACTGAAGCTTTCTTT | CASSLVGGCTEAFF | TRBJ1-1 | - | TRBV7-2 | -
TGTGCCATCAGCCAGGGGCCTGAGCAGTTCTTC | CAISQGPEQFF | TRBJ2-1 | - | TRBV10-3 | few
TGTGCCACCCGAGCTAGCACAGATACGCAGTATTTT | CATRASTDTQYF | TRBJ2-3 | - | TRBV10-3 | once
TGTGCCAGCAGTGACCGGGACACTTCACCCCTCCACTTT | CASSDRDTSPLHF | TRBJ1-6 | - | TRBV25-1 | once
TGTGCCAGCAGCCGTGACAGGGGGAGGGACACTGAAGCTTTCTTT | CASSRDRGRDTEAFF | TRBJ1-1 | TRBD1 | TRBV27 | many
TGTGCCAGCAGTGATTGGTGGGGACAGGGTCTTGGCTACACCTTC | CASSDWWGQGLGYTF | TRBJ1-2 | TRBD1 | TRBV7-2 | -
TGTGCCAGCAGCTTCGGCGGGGGGGCCGGCACAGATACGCAGTATTTT | CASSFGGGAGTDTQYF | TRBJ2-3 | TRBD2 | TRBV7-2 | many
TGTGCCAGCAGCCATAGCACCGGGACCGGCGGGGAGCACTTTTTT | CASSHSTGTGGEHFF | TRBJ2-2 | - | TRBV7-8 | -
TGTGCCAGCAGCTCCGAAGCCTATAATTCGCCCCTCCACTTT | CASSSEAYNSPLHF | TRBJ1-6 | - | TRBV7-9 | -
TGTGCCAGCAGGCCGAGGACAGAGCTAGCCAAAAACATTCAGTACTTC | CASRPRTELAKNIQYF | TRBJ2-4 | - | TRBV6-2/TRBV6-3 | -
TGTGCCAGCAGCTTATCACAGGTGAACACTGAAGAGTTCTTT | CASSLSQVNTEEFF | TRBJ1-1 | - | TRBV11-2 | -
TGTGCCACTACTCAAGGGAGTTCTGAAGCTTTCTTT | CATTQGSSEAFF | TRBJ1-1 | - | TRBV2 | -
TGTGCCAGCTCACCACCGGTCTTAACCCTTATATACGAGCGGTACTTC | CASSPPVLTLIYERYF | TRBJ2-7 | - | TRBV18 | -
TGTGCCACCAGCTTAACGGGGGATGAGAAGTACTTC | CATSLTGDEKYF | TRBJ2-7 | - | TRBV7-3 | -
TGTGCCAGCAGCCTCAGGGGAGGGGCGATAGATACGCAGTATTTT | CASSLRGGAIDTQYF | TRBJ2-3 | - | TRBV5-8 | once
TGTGCTAGCAGCTCCGGGACGGCGGCATCCTCAGATACGCAGTACTTC | CASSSGTAASSDTQYF | TRBJ2-5 | - | TRBV7-7 | -
TGTGCCATCAGTGATGTGGGAGACAATGAGTATTTTTTC | CAISDVGDNEYFF | TRBJ2-1 | - | TRBV10-3 | -
TGTGCCAGCAGTGATTTTAGGAACACCATATATTTT | CASSDFRNTIYF | TRBJ1-3 | - | TRBV25-1 | many
TGTGCCAGTAGTTTAAGCCCCTTCTCCAATTCACCCCTCCACTTT | CASSLSPFSNSPLHF | TRBJ1-6 | - | TRBV19 | few
TGTGCCAGCAGAAAAACGCCCGGGCCAGGCTACGAGCAGTACTTC | CASRKTPGPGYEQYF | TRBJ2-7 | - | TRBV24-1 | few
TGCAGTGCCAGGGGGGGGATACACGTGGTGAACACTGAAGCTTTCTTT | CSARGGIHVVNTEAFF | TRBJ1-1 | TRBD1 | TRBV20-1 | many
TGTGCCAGCAGCGGGACTCACGCTACTTATGAAAAACTGTTTTTT | CASSGTHATYEKLFF | TRBJ1-4 | - | TRBV11-3 | -
TGTGCCAGCAGAGCCAGGAACTATGGGTACACCTTC | CASRARNYGYTF | TRBJ1-2 | - | TRBV9 | -
TGTGCCAGCAGCTTGGCACAGGGAAACACTGAAGCTTTCTTC | CASSLAQGNTEAFF | TRBJ1-2 | - | TRBV7-2 | few
TGTGCCAGCAGCTTGGGGTGGGGACAGGGTGAAGCTTTCTTT | CASSLGWGQGEAFF | TRBJ1-1 | TRBD1 | TRBV5-6 | once
TGTGCCAGCAGTGACACCGGGGGGCGCGAAAAACCGTTCTTT | CASSDTGGREKPFF | TRBJ1-4 | - | TRBV25-1 | -
TGTGCCAGCAGTCCCCGTTCCGGGACAGGCCCCTTTCTTTACGAGCAGTACTTC | CASSPRSGTGPFLYEQYF | TRBJ2-7 | TRBD1 | TRBV12-3/TRBV12-4 | -
TGCAGTGCTACTAGCGGGGGGCTTGGCACAGATACGCAGTATTTT | CSATSGGLGTDTQYF | TRBJ2-3 | TRBD2 | TRBV20-1 | -
TGTGCCAGCAGCCAAGATTTGCGGGTTAACTATCGCTACACCTTC | CASSQDLRVNYRYTF | TRBJ1-2 | - | TRBV7-4 | -
TGCGCCAGCAGGGACAGGGGGAATGAGCAGTCCTTC | CASRDRGNEQSF | TRBJ2-1 | TRBD1 | TRBV10-2 | -
TGTGCCAGCAGTGAAGGGACAGGGGTTGGTGGCCACACCTTC | CASSEGTGVGGHTF | TRBJ1-2 | TRBD1 | TRBV7-3 | few
TGTGCCACTATAGGACGGGGAGAGACGTCCTACGAGCAGTACTTC | CATIGRGETSYEQYF | TRBJ2-7 | - | TRBV2 | -
TGTGCCAGCAGGCGAGGACTAGCGGGGGAACAAGAGACCCAGTACTTC | CASRRGLAGEQETQYF | TRBJ2-5 | TRBD2 | TRBV5-8 | many
TGTGCCAGCAGTCACGGACAGAGGAATTCACCCCTCCACTTT | CASSHGQRNSPLHF | TRBJ1-6 | - | TRBV12-3/TRBV12-4 | once
TGTGCCAGCAGCGGCAAACAGGGGAATGAGCAGTTCTTC | CASSGKQGNEQFF | TRBJ2-1 | TRBD1 | TRBV12-3/TRBV12-4 | -
TGTGCCAGCAGCCCACGCCGGACAGACGTTTATGGCTACACCTTC | CASSPRRTDVYGYTF | TRBJ1-2 | - | TRBV9 | -
TGTGCCATCAGTGAGTCGGGACAGGGAGGGCCCTACGAGCAGTACTTC | CAISESGQGGPYEQYF | TRBJ2-7 | TRBD1 | TRBV10-3 | -
TGTGCCAGCAGTTACTCAAGGGTCAGACCTGAAGCTTCCTTT | CASSYSRVRPEASF | TRBJ1-1 | - | TRBV19 | -
TGTGCCAGCAGCCAGGGAGGGGGGGGGGTGACCCAGTACTTC | CASSQGGGGVTQYF | TRBJ2-5 | - | TRBV2 | many
TGTGCCAGCAGCTTCAACAGGGTGGGTACAGAACAGCACCTCCACTTT | CASSFNRVGTEQHLHF | TRBJ1-6 | - | TRBV7-2 | -
TGTGCCATCAGTGAGGGGCCTAGGGAGACCCAGTACTTC | CAISEGPRETQYF | TRBJ2-5 | - | TRBV10-3 | -
TGTGCCAGCAGCGTGGTAGGGAGAATTAGCGACAAGGAGTACTTC | CASSVVGRISDKEYF | TRBJ2-7 | - | TRBV7-6 | -
TGTGCCACCGAACTACAGGGGAACACTGAAGATTTCTTT | CATELQGNTEDFF | TRBJ1-1 | TRBD1 | TRBV7-2 | -
TGTGCCAGCAGCTTGATCGGCGGACGTAACACCATATATTTT | CASSLIGGRNTIYF | TRBJ1-3 | - | TRBV7-9 | -
TGTGCCAGCAGATCTATTACCGGTAGCGGACCCCAAGAGTTT | CASRSITGSGPQEF | TRBJ1-4 | - | TRBV7-9 | -
TGTGCCAGCTCACAGGGAACAGGGGATCTTCAGCCCCAGCATTTT | CASSQGTGDLQPQHF | TRBJ1-5 | TRBD1 | TRBV18 | many